Detailed here is one T cell receptor (beta chain). The repertoire was sequenced with immunoSEQ multiplex PCR; TCRdb's copy has only in-frame clones and lacks some. In the table there are tens of thousands of clones, more than 85% of which are singletons. This CDR3 has 15 amino acids. J was trimmed by 4 bases and V by 8 bases; bases with no gene match: 10. The V gene's germline CDR1 is SGHTA and CDR2 FQGNSA. The sample is drawn from a study of T cell changes during pregnancy in multiple sclerosis. The sequencing here drew on peripheral blood, taken in the first trimester of pregnancy. V and J are TRBV7-2 and TRBJ1-2; 10 nucleotides align to TRBD1. This clonotype was sampled from a female donor in good health, enrolled as a control in a pregnancy study. The CDR3 nucleotides are TGTGCCAGCGCTCGGGGACAGGGGCTCAGCTATGGCTACACCTTC. It yields the protein CASARGQGLSYGYTF.